The 8 T cell receptor beta chains listed next were all sequenced from one sample in a study of blood T cell repertoires in COVID-19. Clones were sequenced by immunoSEQ multiplex PCR, and TCRdb holds only the in-frame ones, with some missing. Counted here are 130,000 to 150,000 clones, 80% to 90% occurring once; the ten biggest clones make up 8.6%. Sequencing used peripheral blood. The receptors were gathered from a woman aged 45-59 years with active or convalescent COVID-19.

This sequence joins TRBV29-1 and TRBJ1-2; D perhaps matches TRBD1 (6 bases). V was pared by 0 bases and J by 4 bases, with 12 bases between. The CDR3 is made up of 14 amino acids. In germline, CDR1 is SQVTM, CDR2 ANQGSEA. For the CDR3, the DNA is TGCAGCGTTGAAGATACAGGGTTTGGCTATGGCTACACCTTC. This codes for CSVEDTGFGYGYTF.

The chain carries TRBV28 and TRBJ1-1; 7 nucleotides agree with TRBD1. There are 17 residues in the CDR3. After removal of 6 bases from V and 0 bases from J, the junction contained 13 bases not matched to a gene. Looked up from germline, CDR1 is MDHEN and CDR2 is SYDVKM. The CDR3 nucleotides are TGTGCCAGCAGCCCCGCATCGGGACAGTACATGAACACTGAAGCTTTCTTT. This codes for CASSPASGQYMNTEAFF.

The chain couples TRBV27 to TRBJ2-1; 10 bases agree with TRBD2. Germline CDR1 reads MNHEY; CDR2 reads SMNVEV (reference sequence). CDR3 size: 15 residues. Trimming at V came to 6 bases and at J to 4 bases, leaving 6 bases not matched to a gene. The CDR3 DNA follows: TGTGCCAGCAGACAGGGACTAGCGTATTACAATGAGCAGTTCTTC. Encoded protein: CASRQGLAYYNEQFF.

The chain links TRBV29-1 to TRBJ1-1; a weak D match, TRBD1 (5 bases). Trimming shortened V by 4 bases and J by 5 bases, and 14 bases separated the two germline ends. The V gene's germline CDR1 is SQVTM and CDR2 ANQGSEA. This CDR3 comprises 13 residues. In nucleotides, the CDR3 is TGCAGCGTTGGGGGAGGGAAGGGGACTGAAGCTTTCTTT. Translated: CSVGGGKGTEAFF.

This clone came up once. The rearrangement uses TRBV7-8 and TRBJ1-2; possibly TRBD1 for D (5 bases). CDR1 is SGHVS and CDR2 is FQNEAQ in the germline V gene. The CDR3 loop spans 15 amino acids. The germline V and J ends were trimmed by 5 bases and 5 bases, with 18 bases remaining between them. CDR3 nucleotide sequence: TGTGCCAGCAGCCCTACTGGGGCCTCGTCGTATGGCTACACCTTC. It translates to CASSPTGASSYGYTF.

The table lists this clone with a count of one. V is TRBV6-1 and J is TRBJ2-3; no reliable D call. V lost 1 base and J 5 bases, leaving 10 bases between the germline ends. The germline V gene has CDR1 MNHNS and CDR2 SASEGT. This CDR3 is built from 14 residues. This CDR3 reads CASSEGPSEDTQYF. CDR3 nucleotides: TGTGCCAGCAGTGAAGGTCCTTCAGAAGATACGCAGTATTTT.

The table lists this clone with a count of one. The CDR3 reads CATRSGGRASYNEQFF. CDR3 coding DNA: TGTGCCACCCGATCGGGCGGGAGGGCCTCCTACAATGAGCAGTTCTTC. The V and J genes are TRBV15 and TRBJ2-1, with 9 bases lining up with TRBD2. Germline CDR1 and CDR2: LNHNV and YYDKDF (reference sequence). The trim removed 8 bases at V and 0 bases at J, leaving 8 bases unmatched. This CDR3 comprises 16 residues.

The V gene is TRBV5-4, the J gene TRBJ1-2, with 11 bases fitting TRBD1. This CDR3 spans 16 amino acids. V lost 1 base, J lost 2 bases, and 4 bases stayed unmatched. Germline V gives CDR1 SGHNT, CDR2 YYREEE (reference sequence). This CDR3 is CASSLLWDRGNYGYTF. CDR3 coding DNA: TGTGCCAGCAGCTTGCTTTGGGACAGGGGGAACTATGGCTACACCTTC.